The subject of this entry is one T cell receptor beta chain. Its target is unknown. The entry originates in a study of CD8 T cells in ankylosing spondylitis. Broader study findings: Ankylosing spondylitis blood appeared to carry a characteristic TCR beta motif of several highly homologous variants. Disease-linked clones bore a CD8+ phenotype and were relatively rare in peripheral blood. Clones tied to disease were said to be significantly enriched in matched ankylosing spondylitis synovial fluid. In synovial fluid and blood from reactive arthritis, some motif variants were previously reported.

Libraries of TCR beta came from quantitative 5'-RACE with molecular barcodes. In TCRdb, the 5' RACE reads were re-called with MiXCR into one record per CDR3 protein. The table shows about 450,000 distinct CDR3 sequences, with roughly 25% occurring only once. The CDR3 runs 13 residues. V was cut by 8 bases and J by 6 bases, with 15 bases left in between. Germline CDR1 and CDR2: MGHDK and SYGVNS. Specimen: blood, either unsorted or a sorted T cell fraction (not recorded which). The TCR comes from a male donor with ankylosing spondylitis. The chain employs TRBV25-1 and TRBJ2-3; no reliable D call. CDR3 protein: CASVRGAQDTQYF. Written as DNA, the CDR3 is TGTGCCAGCGTTCGCGGAGCGCAGGATACGCAGTATTTT.